Listed below are T cell receptor beta chains from one sample, sequenced in a study of T cells in tuberculosis. Here immunoSEQ multiplex PCR was the method, and the copy in TCRdb shows in-frame clones only, minus some. The sample contains 85,000 to 90,000 clones, approximately 90% of which appear only once. Sequencing was done on a sample of CD1b-GMM tetramer-negative cells sorted from PBMCs. These receptors originate from an adult woman with latent tuberculosis. The CDR3 runs from the conserved cysteine through the conserved F or W. The listing skips clone size in some rows; elsewhere it reads once, few, many or a size class.

>14|TRBJ1-2|NA|TRBV5-6
CASSRGQGGYGYTF
>17|TRBJ2-1|NA|TRBV7-2
CASSLGTSGDNYNEQFF
>20|TRBJ1-4|NA|TRBV7-8
CASSSRQGGSSTVANEKLFF
>16|TRBJ1-6|NA|TRBV12-5
CASGLVGGQGVSPLHF
>15|TRBJ1-6|NA|TRBV30
CAWSVGLQGNSPLHF
>14|TRBJ2-7|NA|TRBV6-5
CASTQNQGFHEQYF
>13|TRBJ2-5|NA|TRBV6-5
CASRPQPGETQYF
>15|TRBJ2-1|NA|TRBV10-2
CASSGLAGGRNEQFF
>13|TRBJ1-5|NA|TRBV28
CASSPDLNQPQHF
>13|TRBJ2-1|NA|TRBV29-1
CSVEKWGDNEQFF
>13|TRBJ1-1|NA|TRBV6-1
CASSAFRGGEAFF
>14|TRBJ2-5|once|TRBV1
CTSSPPGGAETQYF
>13|TRBJ1-1|NA|TRBV5-6
CASSLGPNTEAFF
>15|TRBJ1-1|NA|TRBV2
CASRGGQGQNTEAFF
>15|TRBJ1-1|NA|TRBV28
CASSKAGAGGTEAFF
>12|TRBJ2-7|NA|TRBV5-1
CASSLEQGGQYF
>15|TRBJ1-6|few|TRBV28
CASRPLPADWSPLHF
>15|TRBJ1-4|NA|TRBV7-2
CASSFDSATNEKLFF
>14|TRBJ1-2|NA|TRBV5-1
CASSLAGVVYGYTF
>14|TRBJ1-2|NA|TRBV4-3
CASSQVPDSSGYTF
>11|TRBJ1-4|NA|TRBV6-5
CASKQNEKLFF
>16|TRBJ1-1|few|TRBV28
CASSLFGTVGAHEAFF
>15|TRBJ1-5|NA|TRBV19
CASSPGHNFNQPQHF
>12|TRBJ2-7|NA|TRBV7-2
CASSSYSYEQYF
>14|TRBJ1-2|NA|TRBV5-4
CASSLGDRGYGYTF
>14|TRBJ2-7|once|TRBV10-3
CAIRTTGLLYEQYF
>15|TRBJ2-1|NA|TRBV19
CASKVGPWALDEQFF
>12|TRBJ2-7|NA|TRBV5-4
CASSESSYEQYF
>20|TRBJ1-6|NA|TRBV4-1
CASSQDSDRGPGSYNSPLHF
>17|TRBJ1-3|NA|TRBV15
CATSRRRGPGLVNTIYF
>15|TRBJ2-2|NA|TRBV6-1
CASSASGGNTGELFF
>13|TRBJ1-2|NA|TRBV10-3
CATQPGTGVGYTF
>16|TRBJ1-4|once|TRBV6-5
CASSYSGTGIGGKLFF
>11|TRBJ1-1|NA|TRBV7-9
CASSIQGEAFF
>14|TRBJ2-5|NA|TRBV5-6
CASSSGTGWETQYF
>15|TRBJ1-2|NA|TRBV5-8
CASSPQTGRDYGYTF
>17|TRBJ2-5|NA|TRBV30
CAWGGRRGGGIRETQYF
>14|TRBJ2-1|NA|TRBV5-1
CASSLAGNYNEQFF
>19|TRBJ2-7|NA|TRBV5-4
CASSTPGQGGGRSSYEQYF
>17|TRBJ1-3|NA|TRBV21-1
CASSKAPRDSSGNTIYF